A selection of T cell receptor beta chains follows, all from one sample in a study of blood T cell repertoires in COVID-19. Clones were read by immunoSEQ multiplex PCR, and TCRdb kept only the in-frame ones, dropping some. Of about 210,000 clones listed, about 88% are singletons. Material: peripheral blood. These receptors originate from a middle-aged woman with acute or convalescent COVID-19. Both conserved end residues are part of each CDR3. A D gene is named only where the DNA matches it firmly. The listing skips clone size in some rows; elsewhere it reads once, few, many or a size class.

TRBV3-1/TRBV3-2,.,TRBJ2-3,.,TGTGCCAGCAGCCAAGCGGCGGGTGAAGGCACAGATACGCAGTATTTT,CASSQAAGEGTDTQYF
TRBV27,.,TRBJ1-2,.,TGTGCCAGCAGTTCCATACGGGGGGCGAACTATGGCTACACCTTC,CASSSIRGANYGYTF
TRBV25-1,.,TRBJ2-3,.,TGTGCCAGCAAGGTGCCGGGTACAGATACGCAGTATTTT,CASKVPGTDTQYF
TRBV6-1,.,TRBJ2-3,TRBD2,TGTGCCAGCAGTGATGTCGTAGCGGGGGGGCACGATACGCAGTATTTT,CASSDVVAGGHDTQYF
TRBV30,.,TRBJ2-1,.,TGTGCCTGGAGTTGGGGGGTTATCGGGAATGAGCAGTTCTTC,CAWSWGVIGNEQFF
TRBV19,.,TRBJ1-3,TRBD1,TGTGCCAGTAGTATTTCCTCAGGGGGGATCTCTGGAAACACCATATATTTT,CASSISSGGISGNTIYF
TRBV7-2,.,TRBJ2-6,.,TGTGCCAGCAGCTTGGGCAGCGACAGGCCCCACGTCCTGACTTTC,CASSLGSDRPHVLTF
TRBV5-1,.,TRBJ1-5,.,TGCGCCAGCAGCTTGCAGGGGCGTGGGCCCCAGCATTTT,CASSLQGRGPQHF
TRBV10-3,.,TRBJ1-6,TRBD1,TGTGCCATACAGGGGGCGCGCTCTAATTCACCCCTCCACTTT,CAIQGARSNSPLHF
TRBV19,.,TRBJ1-5,TRBD1,TGTGCCAGTGCACGGGACAGAGATAGCAATCAGCCCCAGCATTTT,CASARDRDSNQPQHF
TRBV15,.,TRBJ1-5,.,TGTGCCACCAGCACGCGACACGATCAGCCCCAGCATTTT,CATSTRHDQPQHF
TRBV19,.,TRBJ1-2,TRBD1,TGTGCCAGCTCCCGGGACAGCTTTAACTATGGCTACACCTTC,CASSRDSFNYGYTF
TRBV5-1,.,TRBJ2-2,TRBD2,TGCGCCAGCGGAGATAGCGGGATCACCGGGGAGCTGTTTTTT,CASGDSGITGELFF
TRBV6-1,.,TRBJ1-1,.,TGTGCCAGCAGTGAAGTCACAGCGAACACTGAAGCTTTCTTT,CASSEVTANTEAFF
TRBV7-7,.,TRBJ2-5,.,TGTGCCAGCAGCCCGACAGGTGTCCAAGAGACCCAGTACTTC,CASSPTGVQETQYF
TRBV20-1,.,TRBJ2-4,.,TGCAGTGCTAGTAACAAAAGGGGAGCCAAAAACATTCAGTACTTC,CSASNKRGAKNIQYF
TRBV10-3,.,TRBJ1-5,.,TGTGCCATCAGTGAGGTGAAACAAGGAGGCAATCAGCCCCAGCATTTT,CAISEVKQGGNQPQHF
TRBV4-1,.,TRBJ1-2,.,TGCGCCAGCAGCCAAGAAAATGCCCGGGCAGGGAACTATGGCTACACCTTC,CASSQENARAGNYGYTF
TRBV7-9,once,TRBJ2-4,.,TGTGCCAGCAGCATCACGTACGACAGGGAGGATGCCAAAAACATTCAGTACTTC,CASSITYDREDAKNIQYF
TRBV2,.,TRBJ1-1,.,TGTGCCAGCAGTGCCCGTCGGGAAGCTTTCTTT,CASSARREAFF
TRBV5-1,once,TRBJ2-2,TRBD1,TGCGCCAGCAGCTTGGACAGGGGTACAGCTAAGCTGTTTTTT,CASSLDRGTAKLFF
TRBV5-1,once,TRBJ2-3,TRBD1,TGCGCCAGCAGCTCCGGACAGGGCACCACAGATACGCAGTATTTT,CASSSGQGTTDTQYF
TRBV2,.,TRBJ2-1,TRBD1,TGTGCCATTGCAACGGACAGGGTGTCCGATGAGCAGTTCTTC,CAIATDRVSDEQFF
TRBV19,.,TRBJ2-1,TRBD1,TGTGCCAGTAGTACCACAGGGGGCCTACTCTACAATGAGCAGTTCTTC,CASSTTGGLLYNEQFF
TRBV29-1,.,TRBJ1-2,.,TGCAGCGTTGAAGAAACGAACAGGTACTATGGCTACACCTTC,CSVEETNRYYGYTF
TRBV9,once,TRBJ2-5,TRBD1,TGTGCCAGCAGCGTAGCTCAGGGGGCGGAGGAGACCCAGTACTTC,CASSVAQGAEETQYF
TRBV19,.,TRBJ1-3,.,TGTGCCAGTAGTTCGGGACAATCTAGCTCTGGAAACACCATATATTTT,CASSSGQSSSGNTIYF
TRBV20-1,.,TRBJ2-6,.,TGCAGTGCTAGTTCAGGGTCTGGGGCCAACGTCCTGACTTTC,CSASSGSGANVLTF
TRBV18,.,TRBJ1-2,TRBD1,TGTGCCAGCTCACCTTCCGGACAGGGGAATGGCTACACCTTC,CASSPSGQGNGYTF
TRBV6-5,.,TRBJ2-3,TRBD2,TGTGCCAGCAGTTACGCGGGGGGGCGGACAGATACGCAGTATTTT,CASSYAGGRTDTQYF
TRBV5-1,.,TRBJ1-2,.,TGCGCCAGCAGGTCGGGGGGCAGCCTGACAGGTGGTGGCTACACCTTC,CASRSGGSLTGGGYTF
TRBV14,.,TRBJ1-4,TRBD1,TGTGCCAGCAGCCAGATGACAGGGACGACTGAAAAACTGTTTTTT,CASSQMTGTTEKLFF
TRBV4-1,.,TRBJ1-1,.,TGCGCCAGCAGCCAAGTTCCGGCAGCGCTGAACACTGAAGCTTTCTTT,CASSQVPAALNTEAFF
TRBV14,.,TRBJ2-1,.,TGTGCCAGCAGCCAAGATGCAACAGCAAGCTATTACAATGAGCAGTTCTTC,CASSQDATASYYNEQFF
TRBV6-5,.,TRBJ2-3,.,TGTGCCAGCGCGGGGAACACAGATACGCAGTATTTT,CASAGNTDTQYF
TRBV7-2,.,TRBJ1-1,.,TGTGCCAGCAGTTTGGAAGGGGCGATGAACACTGAAGCTTTCTTT,CASSLEGAMNTEAFF
TRBV5-1,once,TRBJ2-1,TRBD1,TGCGCCAGCAGCTTGTACAGGGGGCTCCAATCCCCCCTCAATGAGCAGTTCTTC,CASSLYRGLQSPLNEQFF
TRBV6-5,.,TRBJ1-3,.,TGTGCCAGCAGTTACAGGGGAAATCCTGGAAACACCATATATTTT,CASSYRGNPGNTIYF
TRBV5-1,.,TRBJ1-2,.,TGCGCCAGCAGCCCCTTCTGGGGGGACTATGGCTACACCTTC,CASSPFWGDYGYTF
TRBV6-4,.,TRBJ2-3,TRBD2,TGTGCCAGCAGTGGAGGTAGCGGGGATACGCAGTATTTT,CASSGGSGDTQYF
TRBV29-1,.,TRBJ2-1,TRBD2,TGCAGCGTTGAAGACGGGGGGGCCTGGAATGAGCAGTTCTTC,CSVEDGGAWNEQFF
TRBV6-2/TRBV6-3,.,TRBJ1-2,TRBD1,TGTGCCAGCAGTCATCCCGGAATGACAGGGCGGCAAAATGGCTACACCTTC,CASSHPGMTGRQNGYTF
TRBV3-1/TRBV3-2,.,TRBJ2-5,.,TGTGCCAGCAGCCAAGGCGCGGTTGGAGGGACCCAGTACTTC,CASSQGAVGGTQYF
TRBV19,.,TRBJ1-1,TRBD1,TGTGCCAGTATTATGGGTGGCAGGGGGCTTAAGGGGACTGAAGCTTTCTTT,CASIMGGRGLKGTEAFF
TRBV9,.,TRBJ2-5,TRBD1,TGTGCCAGCAGCGCAGACAGGGGGCCGGAGACCCAGTACTTC,CASSADRGPETQYF
TRBV10-1,.,TRBJ2-1,.,TGCGCCAGCAGTGAGAAGGGGGCGCGGGGTGAGCAGTTCTTC,CASSEKGARGEQFF
TRBV21-1,.,TRBJ2-1,.,TGTGCCAGCAGCAAACCCCAGGGGGGAGGCGTTCGGAGGCAGTTCTTC,CASSKPQGGGVRRQFF
TRBV19,.,TRBJ2-5,.,TGTGCCAGTACTAAACAAGAGACCCAGTACTTC,CASTKQETQYF
TRBV7-8,.,TRBJ1-5,.,TGTGCCAGCAGCTACGCGGGGTGGGACGTTGGCAATCAGCCCCAGCATTTT,CASSYAGWDVGNQPQHF
TRBV29-1,.,TRBJ2-5,TRBD1,TGCAGCGTGACCGGGACAGGCTCCCCGGGGACCCAGTACTTC,CSVTGTGSPGTQYF